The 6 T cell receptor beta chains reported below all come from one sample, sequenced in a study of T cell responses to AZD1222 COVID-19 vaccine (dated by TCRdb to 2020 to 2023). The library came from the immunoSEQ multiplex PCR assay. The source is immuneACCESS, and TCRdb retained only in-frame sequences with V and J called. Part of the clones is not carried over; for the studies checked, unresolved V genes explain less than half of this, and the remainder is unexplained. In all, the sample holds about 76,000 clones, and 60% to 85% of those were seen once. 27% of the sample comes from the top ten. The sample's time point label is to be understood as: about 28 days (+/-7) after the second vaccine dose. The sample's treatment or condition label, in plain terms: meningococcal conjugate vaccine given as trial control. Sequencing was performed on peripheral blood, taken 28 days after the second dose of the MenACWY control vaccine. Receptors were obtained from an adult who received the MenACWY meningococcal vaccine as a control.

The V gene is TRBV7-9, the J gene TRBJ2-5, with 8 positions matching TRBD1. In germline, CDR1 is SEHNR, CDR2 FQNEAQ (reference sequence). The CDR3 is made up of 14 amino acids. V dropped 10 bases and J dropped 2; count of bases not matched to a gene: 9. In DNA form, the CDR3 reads TGTGCCACCTCCTTACAGGGGGTACAAGAGACCCAGTACTTC. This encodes CATSLQGVQETQYF.

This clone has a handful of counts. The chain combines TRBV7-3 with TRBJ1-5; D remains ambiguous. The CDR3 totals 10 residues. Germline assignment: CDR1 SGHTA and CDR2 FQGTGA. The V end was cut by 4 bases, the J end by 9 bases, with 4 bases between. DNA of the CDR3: TGTGCCAGCAGCTACAGGCCCCAGCATTTT. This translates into CASSYRPQHF.

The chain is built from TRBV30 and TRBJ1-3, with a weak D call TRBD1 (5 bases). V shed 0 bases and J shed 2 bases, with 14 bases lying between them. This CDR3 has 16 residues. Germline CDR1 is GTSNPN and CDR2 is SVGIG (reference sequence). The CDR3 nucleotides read TGTGCCTGGAGTGTACTCTCCAAAGGGGCTGGAAACACCATATATTTT. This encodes CAWSVLSKGAGNTIYF.

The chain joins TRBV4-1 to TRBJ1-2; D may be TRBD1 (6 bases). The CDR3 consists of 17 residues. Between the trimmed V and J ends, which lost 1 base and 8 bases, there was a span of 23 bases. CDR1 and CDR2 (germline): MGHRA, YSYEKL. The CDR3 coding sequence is TGCGCCAGCAGCCAAGCCCGCGGGGGGGGCGCCGATTTCGGCTACACCTTC. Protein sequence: CASSQARGGGADFGYTF.

Here the CDR3 reads CASSPLAVNSGNTIYF. CDR3 coding DNA: TGTGCCAGCAGCCCTCTAGCAGTCAACTCTGGAAACACCATATATTTT. This sequence joins TRBV4-2 and TRBJ1-3; D call uncertain. The germline V gene has CDR1 LGHNA and CDR2 YNFKEQ. V was trimmed by 4 bases and J by 0 bases, leaving 13 bases between them. This CDR3 spans 16 amino acids.

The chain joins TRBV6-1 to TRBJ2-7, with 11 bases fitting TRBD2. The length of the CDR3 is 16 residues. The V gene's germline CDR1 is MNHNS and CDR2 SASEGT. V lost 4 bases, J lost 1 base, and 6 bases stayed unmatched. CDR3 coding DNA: TGTGCCAGCAGTGGCCTAGCGGGAGGAACATCCTACGAGCAGTACTTC. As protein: CASSGLAGGTSYEQYF.